The 27 T cell receptor beta chains given below trace back to one sample, sequenced in a study of blood T cell repertoires in COVID-19. This table comes from immunoSEQ multiplex PCR, and its TCRdb copy is limited to in-frame clones, with some not included. The table has about 43,000 clones, over 80% seen once; the top ten hold approximately 8.4%. Sequenced material: peripheral blood. These receptors all come from a man at least 80 years old in a cohort sampled during active COVID-19.

The chain is built from TRBV28 and TRBJ2-1; 14 nucleotides match TRBD2. CDR3 length equals 16 residues. The germline V gene encodes CDR1 MDHEN and CDR2 SYDVKM. The junction had 8 bases not matched to a gene; V was cut back by 5 bases and J by 8 bases. CDR3: CASSPPGLAGEHEQFF. In DNA form, the CDR3 reads TGTGCCAGCAGTCCCCCGGGACTAGCGGGAGAGCATGAGCAGTTCTTC.

This chain links TRBV21-1 with TRBJ2-2; whether TRBD1, the table's D call, matches the DNA was not checked. TRBV21-1 is deemed a pseudogene. CDR3 length equals 15 residues. In DNA form, the CDR3 reads TGTGCCAGCAGCAAGGGACAGGGATTAACCGGGGAGCTGTTTTTT. Translation gives CASSKGQGLTGELFF.

This clone was observed a handful of times. V usage is TRBV15 and J usage is TRBJ2-7; TRBD1 matches at 8 bases. Trimming took 0 bases from V and 4 from J; bases not matched to a gene: 5. The CDR3 has 15 amino acids. Per germline, CDR1 LNHNV and CDR2 YYDKDF (reference sequence). The CDR3 protein is CATSRDMQGAYEQYF. The CDR3 region has the DNA TGTGCCACCAGCAGAGATATGCAGGGGGCTTACGAGCAGTACTTC.

V and J are TRBV12-3 or TRBV12-4 and TRBJ1-1; TRBD1 is a possible D gene (6 bases). Deletions cut 6 bases from V and 7 bases from J, with 15 bases between. The CDR3 contains 13 residues. Here the CDR3 reads CASRPQGFGEAFF. Here the CDR3 DNA reads TGTGCCAGCAGACCACAGGGTTTTGGTGAAGCTTTCTTT.

This clone was recorded a few times. The rearrangement uses TRBV28 and TRBJ1-1; TRBD1 might be the D (6 bases). The CDR3 consists of 14 residues. V shed 4 bases and J shed 5 bases, with 14 bases lying between them. Germline V gene data show CDR1 as MDHEN and CDR2 as SYDVKM. The CDR3, as DNA: TGTGCCAGCAGTTATGGGGGGGCTTTGACTGAAGCTTTCTTT. This codes for CASSYGGALTEAFF.

This clone has just one count. The chain uses TRBV7-2 and TRBJ2-1, with 8 bases fitting TRBD2. Germline V gene sequence: CDR1 SGHTA, CDR2 FQGNSA. The CDR3 runs 18 residues. The junction had 12 bases not matched to a gene; V was cut back by 5 bases and J by 0 bases. CDR3 residues: CASSGPSGFLSSYNEQFF. Written as DNA, the CDR3 is TGTGCCAGCAGCGGTCCTAGCGGGTTCCTCAGCTCCTACAATGAGCAGTTCTTC.

CDR3 region: CASGSRLQGLNYGYTF. The CDR3 DNA follows: TGTGCCAGCGGGTCACGTTTACAGGGTTTGAACTATGGCTACACCTTC. The chain has TRBV28 and TRBJ1-2, with TRBD1 as a possible D gene (6 bases). V shed 8 bases and J shed 2 bases, with 21 bases lying between them. Looked up from germline, CDR1 is MDHEN and CDR2 is SYDVKM. CDR3 length: 16 residues.

This sequence joins TRBV6-5 and TRBJ2-1, with TRBD1 identical over 11 bases. The CDR3 is 14 residues long. Trimming removed 6 bases from V and 5 bases from J; junction bases left unmatched: 3. The V gene's germline CDR1 is MNHEY and CDR2 SVGAGI. Here the CDR3 DNA reads TGTGCCAGCAGGGCGGACAGGGGGCACAATGAGCAGTTCTTC. Translation: CASRADRGHNEQFF.

The chain recombines TRBV10-3 with TRBJ1-3, with D unresolved. The CDR3 extends over 15 amino acids. In germline, CDR1 is ENHRY, CDR2 SYGVKD. Trimming removed 0 bases from V and 0 bases from J, with 6 bases in between. In DNA form, the CDR3 reads TGTGCCATCAGTGAGTCTGGACTCTCTGGAAACACCATATATTTT. It encodes CAISESGLSGNTIYF.

CDR3 in amino acids: CASSLRGLAAPRENIQYF. In DNA, the CDR3 is TGTGCCAGCAGCTTAAGGGGACTAGCGGCCCCGAGGGAAAACATTCAGTACTTC. The chain carries TRBV7-2 and TRBJ2-4, with 11 nucleotides matching TRBD2. The CDR3 runs to 18 residues. Germline V gene lookup returns CDR1 SGHTA and CDR2 FQGNSA. V shed 2 bases and J 5 bases; nucleotides not matched to a gene: 11.

This clone was counted a single time. V and J are TRBV2 and TRBJ2-3, with 7 bases aligning to TRBD2. The CDR3 has 14 amino acids. The germline V gene encodes CDR1 SNHLY and CDR2 FYNNEI. Trimming removed 6 bases from V and 9 bases from J; junction bases left unmatched: 12. The CDR3 DNA reads TGTGCCAGCAGGCCGGGACTAATGCGACGGACGCAGTATTTT. Its protein is CASRPGLMRRTQYF.

The chain joins TRBV24-1 to TRBJ1-5, with TRBD1 matching 10 bases. The CDR3 is made up of 16 amino acids. CDR1 is KGHDR, CDR2 SFDVKD, per germline. The ends lost 3 bases at V and 3 bases at J; junction bases unmatched: 4. The CDR3 nucleotides read TGTGCCACCAGTGATGGGACAGGGGCGAACAATCAGCCCCAGCATTTT. It specifies CATSDGTGANNQPQHF.

The table lists this clone with a count of one. The chain joins TRBV28 to TRBJ1-4, with 8 bases matching TRBD1. The J segment lost 7 bases and the V segment lost 1 base, leaving 14 bases of the junction unmatched. This CDR3 is 18 amino acids long. Per germline, CDR1 MDHEN and CDR2 SYDVKM. CDR3 DNA: TGTGCCAGCAGTTTATCCGGCAGGGGGCGCCCCGGGAGTGAAAAACTGTTTTTT. It specifies CASSLSGRGRPGSEKLFF.

V and J are TRBV5-6 and TRBJ2-5; D may be TRBD1 (6 bases). Between the trimmed V and J ends, which lost 2 bases and 5 bases, there was a span of 16 bases. The CDR3 is 15 residues long. The germline CDR1 and CDR2 sequences are SGHDT and YYEEEE. The CDR3 reads CASSLGLGAQETQYF. CDR3 coding DNA: TGTGCCAGCAGCTTAGGGTTGGGGGCGCAGGAGACCCAGTACTTC.

The chain recombines TRBV4-3 with TRBJ2-5; D is unclear. This CDR3 is 13 amino acids long. V was pared by 0 bases and J by 10 bases, with 12 bases between. In germline, CDR1 is LGHNA, CDR2 YSLEER. CDR3 DNA sequence: TGCGCCAGCAGCCAAGATAACGGTCGACTCCAGTACTTC. Translating gives CASSQDNGRLQYF.

The V gene is TRBV25-1, the J gene TRBJ1-4; D gene unclear. From germline, CDR1 is MGHDK and CDR2 SYGVNS. V shed 5 bases and J shed 3 bases, with 13 bases lying between them. The CDR3 is 15 residues long. The chain's CDR3 is CASSLTLQSNEKLFF. CDR3 DNA sequence: TGTGCCAGCAGTCTTACTCTACAGTCTAATGAAAAACTGTTTTTT.

This chain connects TRBV5-1 to TRBJ2-7; D perhaps matches TRBD1 (5 bases). The CDR3 contains 14 residues. Germline CDR1 reads SGHRS; CDR2 reads YFSETQ. The V gene lost 4 bases and the J gene lost 3 bases, with 14 bases spanning the gap. CDR3 bases: TGCGCCAGCAGCCCCGGACACGAAGGCTACGAGCAGTACTTC. Protein sequence: CASSPGHEGYEQYF.

This clone was picked up one time. The chain recombines TRBV7-9 with TRBJ1-4; D gene uncertain. Trimming removed 1 base from V and 2 bases from J, with 11 bases in between. The CDR3 runs 16 residues. Per the germline V gene, CDR1 is SEHNR and CDR2 is FQNEAQ (reference sequence). CDR3 sequence reads: CASSLDVSLTNEKLFF. CDR3 DNA sequence: TGTGCCAGCAGCTTAGATGTTTCTCTGACTAATGAAAAACTGTTTTTT.

This rearrangement joins TRBV5-1 to TRBJ2-2; perhaps TRBD1 as D (5 bases). CDR3 length: 15 amino acids. The V gene lost 4 bases and the J gene lost 1 base, with 11 bases spanning the gap. Germline CDR1 and CDR2: SGHRS and YFSETQ. The CDR3 spells CASSEGQVNTGELFF. DNA for the CDR3: TGCGCCAGCAGCGAAGGACAAGTGAACACCGGGGAGCTGTTTTTT.

The gene calls are TRBV5-1 and TRBJ2-3; TRBD2 agrees at 10 bases. Germline V gene sequence: CDR1 SGHRS, CDR2 YFSETQ. This CDR3 has 16 residues. V lost 4 bases to trimming and J lost 2 bases; unmatched junction nucleotides: 7. This CDR3 is CASSISSGGYTDTQYF. The DNA of the CDR3 is TGCGCCAGCAGCATATCTAGCGGGGGCTACACAGATACGCAGTATTTT.

This chain links TRBV19 with TRBJ1-5, with a tentative D call TRBD1 (5 bases). This CDR3 contains 13 residues. CDR1 LNHDA and CDR2 SQIVND come from the germline V gene (reference sequence). The V end lost 5 bases, the J end lost 4 bases, and 9 bases lay between the germline ends. The DNA for the CDR3 is TGTGCCAGTAGTGGTGACAGAAATCAGCCCCAGCATTTT. Translating gives CASSGDRNQPQHF. Full variable domain (remainder filled in from reference TRBV19 and TRBJ1-5): DGGITQSPKYLFRKEGQNVTLSCEQNLNHDAMYWYRQDPGQGLRLIYYSQIVNDFQKGDIAEGYSVSREKKESFPLTVTSAQKNPTAFYLCASSGDRNQPQHFGDGTRLSIL.

The chain combines TRBV4-1 with TRBJ2-1, with a weak D call TRBD1 (6 bases). V was clipped by 0 bases and J by 4 bases, with 10 bases between them. Germline V CDR1 and CDR2: MGHRA, YSYEKL. The CDR3 totals 15 residues. The CDR3 DNA follows: TGCGCCAGCAGCCAAGAGCCGGGGACATACAATGAGCAGTTCTTC. Translating it yields CASSQEPGTYNEQFF.

CDR3 region: CASSRSTGANEKLFF. Written as DNA, the CDR3 is TGTGCCAGCAGCCGTAGCACAGGGGCTAATGAAAAACTGTTTTTT. This chain joins TRBV9 and TRBJ1-4, with 7 bases identical to TRBD1. The CDR3 runs to 15 residues. J lost 3 bases, V lost 4 bases, and 6 bases had no gene match. Germline assignment: CDR1 SGDLS and CDR2 YYNGEE.

The chain couples TRBV19 to TRBJ1-3; D not resolved. This CDR3 is 13 amino acids long. V lost 4 bases to trimming and J lost 0 bases, with 4 bases between them. Germline CDR1 and CDR2: LNHDA and SQIVND (reference sequence). CDR3 residues: CASSTVSGNTIYF. The CDR3 DNA reads TGTGCCAGTAGTACAGTCTCTGGAAACACCATATATTTT.

The chain couples TRBV5-1 to TRBJ1-5; D not resolved. The germline V gene has CDR1 SGHRS and CDR2 YFSETQ. V was trimmed by 0 bases and J by 2 bases, leaving 6 bases between them. The CDR3 is 14 residues long. For the CDR3, the DNA is TGCGCCAGCAGCTTGGGCAGTGGCAATCAGCCCCAGCATTTT. Translating it yields CASSLGSGNQPQHF.

This chain uses TRBV5-6 with TRBJ2-4; 10 bases map to TRBD2. The CDR3 is 16 amino acids. V was clipped by 0 bases and J by 4 bases; unmatched bases: 4. Germline V CDR1 and CDR2: SGHDT, YYEEEE. CDR3 DNA: TGTGCCAGCAGCTTGGCGCCTAGCGGGGGAAAAAACATTCAGTACTTC. This codes for CASSLAPSGGKNIQYF.

The chain has TRBV4-3 and TRBJ1-1, with unresolved D. Germline V gene lookup returns CDR1 LGHNA and CDR2 YSLEER. The CDR3 is 14 amino acids. Trimming left V 5 bases short and J 4 bases short, with 14 bases between. This CDR3 is CASSENQRGTEAFF. Written as DNA, the CDR3 is TGCGCCAGCAGCGAGAACCAGCGGGGCACTGAAGCTTTCTTT.